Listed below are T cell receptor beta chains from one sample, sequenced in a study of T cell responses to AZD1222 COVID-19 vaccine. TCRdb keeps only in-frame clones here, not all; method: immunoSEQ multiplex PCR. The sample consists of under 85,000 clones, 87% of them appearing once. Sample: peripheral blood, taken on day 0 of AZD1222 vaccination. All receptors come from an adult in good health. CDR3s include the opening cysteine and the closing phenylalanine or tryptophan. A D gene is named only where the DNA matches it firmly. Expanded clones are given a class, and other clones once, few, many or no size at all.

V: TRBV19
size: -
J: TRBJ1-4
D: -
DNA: TGTGCCAGTAGTGACCGAGGGGGTGAGAAACTGTTTTTT
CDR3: CASSDRGGEKLFF

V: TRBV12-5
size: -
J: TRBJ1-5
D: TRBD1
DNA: TGTGCTAGTGGTTCCCACGGACAGGGGGGTGGCAATCAGCCCCAGCATTTT
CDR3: CASGSHGQGGGNQPQHF

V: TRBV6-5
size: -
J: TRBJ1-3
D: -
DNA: TGTGCCAGCAGGATGAGAGATGGAAACACCATATATTTT
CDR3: CASRMRDGNTIYF

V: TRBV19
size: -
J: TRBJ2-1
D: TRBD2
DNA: TGTGCCAGTAGTATTTCTCTAGCGGATGAGCAGTTCTTC
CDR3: CASSISLADEQFF

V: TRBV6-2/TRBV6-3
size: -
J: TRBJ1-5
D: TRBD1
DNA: TGTGCCAGCAGTCTGGACAGGGTTAGTCAGCCCCAGCATTTT
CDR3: CASSLDRVSQPQHF

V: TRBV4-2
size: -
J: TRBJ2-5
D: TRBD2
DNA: TGTGCCAGCAGCCCCGTTAGCGGGGGCCAAGAGACCCAGTACTTC
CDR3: CASSPVSGGQETQYF

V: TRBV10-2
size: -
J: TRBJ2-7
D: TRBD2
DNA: TGCGCCAGCAGTGAACGAGCGGGAGGGCAGCCTCTCGAGCAGTACTTC
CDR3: CASSERAGGQPLEQYF

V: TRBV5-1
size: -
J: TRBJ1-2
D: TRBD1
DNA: TGCGCCAGCACCCGGACAGGGGAAAATGATGGCTACACCTTC
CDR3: CASTRTGENDGYTF

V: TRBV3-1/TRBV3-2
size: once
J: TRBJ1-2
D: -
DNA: TGTGCCAGCAGCCCGACCTCATCCTACTACTACACCTTC
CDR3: CASSPTSSYYYTF

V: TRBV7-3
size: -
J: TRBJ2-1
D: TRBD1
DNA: TGTGCCAGCAGCGTAAGACAGGGGGGTTACAATGAGCAGTTCTTC
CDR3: CASSVRQGGYNEQFF

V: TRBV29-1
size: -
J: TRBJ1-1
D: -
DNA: TGCAGCGTTGAAAGCTTCGAGAACACTGAAGCTTTCTTT
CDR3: CSVESFENTEAFF

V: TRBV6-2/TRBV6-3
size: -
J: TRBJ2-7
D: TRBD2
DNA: TGTGCCAGCAGCCCCGGGGGAGGGCAATACTACGAGCAGTACTTC
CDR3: CASSPGGGQYYEQYF

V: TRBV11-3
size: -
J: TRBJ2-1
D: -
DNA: TGTGCCAGCAGCCCTAGTTCCTACAATGAGCAGTTCTTC
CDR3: CASSPSSYNEQFF

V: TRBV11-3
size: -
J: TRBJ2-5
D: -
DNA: TGTGCCAGCAGCTTTGTAACAGCCGCCGAGACCCAGTACTTC
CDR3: CASSFVTAAETQYF

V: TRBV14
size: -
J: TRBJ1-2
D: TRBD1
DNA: TGTGCCAGCAGCCGGCAGGGGGACAGGTCCCTCGGGGGCTACACCTTC
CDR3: CASSRQGDRSLGGYTF

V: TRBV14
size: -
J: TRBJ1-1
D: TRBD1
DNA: TGTGCCAGCAGCCGAGGAGCAGGGGGACGGGACACTGAAGCTTTCTTT
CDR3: CASSRGAGGRDTEAFF

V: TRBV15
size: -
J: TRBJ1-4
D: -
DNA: TGTGCCACCAGCAGAACCACCGGGACCACACGCGGAAAACTGTTTTTT
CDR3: CATSRTTGTTRGKLFF

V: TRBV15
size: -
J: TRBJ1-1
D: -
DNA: TGTGCCACAGAGGGGGGCTTCGGCACTGAAGCTTTCTTT
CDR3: CATEGGFGTEAFF

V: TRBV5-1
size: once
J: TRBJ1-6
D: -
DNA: TGCGCCAGCAGCTTGGAGGGACATAGTTCACCCCTCCACTTT
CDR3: CASSLEGHSSPLHF

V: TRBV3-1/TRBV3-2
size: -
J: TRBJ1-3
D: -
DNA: TGTGCCAGCAGCCAGGGGATCGTGGGAAACACCATATATTTT
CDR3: CASSQGIVGNTIYF

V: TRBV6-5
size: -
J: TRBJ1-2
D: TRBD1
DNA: TGTGCCAGCAGTCTAGGACAGGGAGGTGGCTACACCTTC
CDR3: CASSLGQGGGYTF

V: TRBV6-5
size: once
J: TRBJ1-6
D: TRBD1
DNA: TGTGCCAGCCGCCGGGACAGACTCAATTCACCCCTCCACTTT
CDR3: CASRRDRLNSPLHF

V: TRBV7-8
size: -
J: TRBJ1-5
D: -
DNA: TGTGCCAGCAGCTTTGGATGGGGCAGGTCCAATCAGCCCCAGCATTTT
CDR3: CASSFGWGRSNQPQHF

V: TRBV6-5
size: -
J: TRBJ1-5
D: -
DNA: TGTGCCAGCAGTTTGTCGGCCAATCAGCCCCAGCATTTT
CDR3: CASSLSANQPQHF

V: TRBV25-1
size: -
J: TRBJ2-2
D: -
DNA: TGTGCCAGCAGTTTTCTAGGGCACACCGGGGAGCTGTTTTTT
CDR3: CASSFLGHTGELFF

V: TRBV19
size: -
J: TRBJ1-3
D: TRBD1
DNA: TGTGCCAGTAGTTATGTGTCCAGGGGGACTGGAAACACCATATATTTT
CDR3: CASSYVSRGTGNTIYF

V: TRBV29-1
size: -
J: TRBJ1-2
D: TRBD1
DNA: TGCAGCGCCCAGACCCGACAGGGCGGTAACTATGGCTACACCTTC
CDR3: CSAQTRQGGNYGYTF

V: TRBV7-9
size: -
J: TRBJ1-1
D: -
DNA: TGTGCCAGCAGCTTAGCGCGCTGGAGATATGAGAACACTGAAGCTTTCTTT
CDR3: CASSLARWRYENTEAFF

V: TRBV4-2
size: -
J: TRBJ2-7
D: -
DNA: TGTGCCAGCAGCCAAGATGCTGCTGGAAGCTCCTACGAGCAGTACTTC
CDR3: CASSQDAAGSSYEQYF

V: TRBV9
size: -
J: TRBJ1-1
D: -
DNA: TGTGCCAGCAGCCCTTCGGGAGGGGGGGGCACTGAAGCTTTCTTT
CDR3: CASSPSGGGGTEAFF

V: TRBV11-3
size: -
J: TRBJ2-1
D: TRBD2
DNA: TGTGCCAGCACGGCGGGAGGGGACTTGGGTGAGCAGTTCTTC
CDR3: CASTAGGDLGEQFF

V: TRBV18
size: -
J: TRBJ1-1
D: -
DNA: TGTGCCAGCTCACCAAGTCCGTTGGGGAACACTGAAGCTTTCTTT
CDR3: CASSPSPLGNTEAFF

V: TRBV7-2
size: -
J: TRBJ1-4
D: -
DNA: TGTGCCAGCAGCTTAAGATTTGGTACTAATGAAAAACTGTTTTTT
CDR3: CASSLRFGTNEKLFF

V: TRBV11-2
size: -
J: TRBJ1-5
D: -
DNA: TGTGCCAGCAGCTCACAAGGGGGGCCCCAGCATTTT
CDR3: CASSSQGGPQHF

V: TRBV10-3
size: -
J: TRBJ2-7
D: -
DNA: TGTGCCATCAGTGCAGGAGTCTCCTACGAGCAGTACTTC
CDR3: CAISAGVSYEQYF

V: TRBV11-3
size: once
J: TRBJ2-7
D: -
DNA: TGTGCCAGCAGCTTATGGCAGGGCTCCTACGAGCAGTACTTC
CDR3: CASSLWQGSYEQYF

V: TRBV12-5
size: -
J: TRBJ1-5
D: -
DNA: TGTGCTAGCGGATATACCGCCGAGACAGAGAGCAATCAGCCCCAGCATTTT
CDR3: CASGYTAETESNQPQHF

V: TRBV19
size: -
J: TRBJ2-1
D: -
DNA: TGTGCCAGTACGGACGCGAACAATGAGCAGTTCTTC
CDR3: CASTDANNEQFF

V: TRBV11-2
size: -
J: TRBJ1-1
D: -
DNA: TGTGCCAGCAGCTTAAGTCCAGCTATGAACACTGAAGCTTTCTTT
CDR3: CASSLSPAMNTEAFF

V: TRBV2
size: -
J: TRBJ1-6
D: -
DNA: TGTGCCAGCAGCCGCATTAATTCACCCCTCCACTTT
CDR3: CASSRINSPLHF

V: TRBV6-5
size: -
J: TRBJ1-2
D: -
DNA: TGTGCCATCGAAACGACAGGCTCAAGTGGCTACACCTTC
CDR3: CAIETTGSSGYTF

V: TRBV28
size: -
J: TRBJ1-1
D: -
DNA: TGTGCCACGCTTATGAACACTGAAGCTTTCTTT
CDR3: CATLMNTEAFF

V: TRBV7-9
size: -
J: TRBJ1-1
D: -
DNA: TGTGCCAGCTTGAGCGGGCAGGTGAACACTGAAGCTTTCTTT
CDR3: CASLSGQVNTEAFF

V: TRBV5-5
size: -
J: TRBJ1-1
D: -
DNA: TGTGCCAGCAGCTTGGCCGTGGGTATTGTGGGGAACACTGAAGCTTTCTTT
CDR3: CASSLAVGIVGNTEAFF